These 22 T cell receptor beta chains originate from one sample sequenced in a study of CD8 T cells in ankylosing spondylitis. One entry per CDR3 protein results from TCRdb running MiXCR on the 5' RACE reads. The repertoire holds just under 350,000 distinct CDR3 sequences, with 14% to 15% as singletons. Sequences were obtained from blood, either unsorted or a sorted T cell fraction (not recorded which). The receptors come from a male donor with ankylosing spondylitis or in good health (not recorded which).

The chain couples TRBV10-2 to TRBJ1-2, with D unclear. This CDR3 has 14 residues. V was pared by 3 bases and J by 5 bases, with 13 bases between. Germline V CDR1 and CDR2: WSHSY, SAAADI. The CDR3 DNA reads TGCGCCAGCAGTGACAGCCATAGTTCTTATGGCTACACCTTC. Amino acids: CASSDSHSSYGYTF.

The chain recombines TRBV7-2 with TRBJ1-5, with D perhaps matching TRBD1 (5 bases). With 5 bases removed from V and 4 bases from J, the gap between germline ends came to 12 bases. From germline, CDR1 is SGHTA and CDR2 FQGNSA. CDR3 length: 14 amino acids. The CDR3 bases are TGTGCCAGCAGCCTCAAGGGGTCAAATCAGCCCCAGCATTTT. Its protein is CASSLKGSNQPQHF.

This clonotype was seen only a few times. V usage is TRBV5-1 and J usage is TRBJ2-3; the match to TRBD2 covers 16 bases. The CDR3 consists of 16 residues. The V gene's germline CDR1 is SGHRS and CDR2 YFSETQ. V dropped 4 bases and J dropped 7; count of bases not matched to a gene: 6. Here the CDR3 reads CASSPGTSGRVYTQYF. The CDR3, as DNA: TGCGCCAGCAGCCCCGGGACTAGCGGGAGGGTCTATACGCAGTATTTT. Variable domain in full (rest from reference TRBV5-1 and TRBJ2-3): KAGVTQTPRYLIKTRGQQVTLSCSPISGHRSVSWYQQTPGQGLQFLFEYFSETQRNKGNFPGRFSGRQFSNSRSEMNVSTLELGDSALYLCASSPGTSGRVYTQYFGPGTRLTVL.

Here the CDR3 DNA reads TGCGCCAGCAGCTTTCTGGGGACGAACACTGAAGCTTTCTTT. It is translated as CASSFLGTNTEAFF. The gene calls are TRBV5-1 and TRBJ1-1; D might be TRBD1 (5 bases). The CDR3 loop spans 14 amino acids. V shed 2 bases and J shed 1 base, with 9 bases lying between them. Germline loops: CDR1 SGHRS, CDR2 YFSETQ.

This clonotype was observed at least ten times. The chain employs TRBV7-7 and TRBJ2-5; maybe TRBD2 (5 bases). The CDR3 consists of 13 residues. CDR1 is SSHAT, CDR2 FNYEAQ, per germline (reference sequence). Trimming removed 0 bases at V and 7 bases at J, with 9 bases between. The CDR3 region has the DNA TGTGCCAGCAGCTTAGCGGAGGAGGCGACCCAGTACTTC. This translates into CASSLAEEATQYF.

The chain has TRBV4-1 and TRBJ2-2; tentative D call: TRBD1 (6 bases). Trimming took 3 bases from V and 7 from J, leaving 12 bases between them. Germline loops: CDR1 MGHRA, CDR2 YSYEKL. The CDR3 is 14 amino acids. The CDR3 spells CASSQADRNGELFF. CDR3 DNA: TGCGCCAGCAGCCAGGCGGACAGAAACGGGGAGCTGTTTTTT.

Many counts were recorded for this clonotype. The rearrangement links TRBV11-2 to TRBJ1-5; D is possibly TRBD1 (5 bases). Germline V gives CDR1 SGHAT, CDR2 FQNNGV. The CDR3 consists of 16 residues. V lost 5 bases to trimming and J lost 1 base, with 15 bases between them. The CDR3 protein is CASSHGVGVSNQPQHF. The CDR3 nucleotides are TGTGCCAGCAGCCACGGGGTGGGGGTGAGCAATCAGCCCCAGCATTTT. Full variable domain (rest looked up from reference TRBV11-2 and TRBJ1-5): EAGVAQSPRYKIIEKRQSVAFWCNPISGHATLYWYQQILGQGPKLLIQFQNNGVVDDSQLPKDRFSAERLKGVDSTLKIQPAKLEDSAVYLCASSHGVGVSNQPQHFGDGTRLSIL.

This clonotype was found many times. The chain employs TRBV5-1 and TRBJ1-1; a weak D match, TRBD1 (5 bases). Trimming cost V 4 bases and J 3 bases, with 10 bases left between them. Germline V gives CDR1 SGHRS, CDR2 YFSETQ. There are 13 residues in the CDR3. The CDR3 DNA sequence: TGCGCCAGCAGCGCCCGGGGGGACACTGAAGCTTTCTTT. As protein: CASSARGDTEAFF.

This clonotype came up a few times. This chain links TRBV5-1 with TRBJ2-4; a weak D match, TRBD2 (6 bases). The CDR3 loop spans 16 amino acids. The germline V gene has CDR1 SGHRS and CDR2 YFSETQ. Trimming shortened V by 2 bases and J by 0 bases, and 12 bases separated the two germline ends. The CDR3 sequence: CASSLRRALAKNIQYF. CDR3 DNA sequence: TGCGCCAGCAGCTTACGGAGGGCCCTAGCCAAAAACATTCAGTACTTC.

This chain's CDR3 is CSARDRGNEKLFF. The CDR3 DNA follows: TGCAGTGCTAGAGACAGGGGGAATGAAAAACTGTTTTTT. V gene TRBV20-1 combines with J gene TRBJ1-4; 7 nucleotides agree with TRBD1. The CDR3 extends over 13 amino acids. V was pared by 0 bases and J by 5 bases, with 0 bases of the junction left unmatched. CDR1 and CDR2 from the germline V gene are DFQATT and SNEGSKA (reference sequence).

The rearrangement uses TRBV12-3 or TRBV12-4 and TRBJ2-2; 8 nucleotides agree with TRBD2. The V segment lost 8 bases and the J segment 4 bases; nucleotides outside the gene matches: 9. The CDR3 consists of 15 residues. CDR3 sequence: CASPRGGLSTGELFF. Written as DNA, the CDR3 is TGTGCCAGCCCTCGGGGGGGTCTGAGCACCGGGGAGCTGTTTTTT.

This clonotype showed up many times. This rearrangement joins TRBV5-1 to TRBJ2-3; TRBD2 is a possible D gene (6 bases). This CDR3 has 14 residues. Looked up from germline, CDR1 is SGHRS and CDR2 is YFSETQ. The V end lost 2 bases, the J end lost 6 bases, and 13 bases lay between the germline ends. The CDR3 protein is CASSLGGATDTQYF. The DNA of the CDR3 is TGCGCCAGCAGCTTAGGCGGGGCAACGGATACGCAGTATTTT. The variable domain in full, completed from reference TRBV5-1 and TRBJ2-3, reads KAGVTQTPRYLIKTRGQQVTLSCSPISGHRSVSWYQQTPGQGLQFLFEYFSETQRNKGNFPGRFSGRQFSNSRSEMNVSTLELGDSALYLCASSLGGATDTQYFGPGTRLTVL.

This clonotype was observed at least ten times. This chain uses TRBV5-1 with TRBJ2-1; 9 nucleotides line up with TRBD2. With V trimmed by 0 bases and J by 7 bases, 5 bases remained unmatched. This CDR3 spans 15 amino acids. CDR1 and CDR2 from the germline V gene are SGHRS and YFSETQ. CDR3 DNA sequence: TGCGCCAGCAGCTTGGTGACTAGCGGTAGGAATGAGCAGTTCTTC. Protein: CASSLVTSGRNEQFF.

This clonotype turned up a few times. The CDR3: CASSQDDPGPRIDGYTF. The CDR3, as DNA: TGTGCCAGCAGCCAAGATGATCCAGGTCCAAGGATAGATGGCTACACCTTC. The rearrangement uses TRBV14 and TRBJ1-2, with D uncertain. The length of the CDR3 is 17 residues. V lost 0 bases, J lost 6 bases, and 20 bases lay in between. CDR1 and CDR2 (germline): SGHDN, FVKESK.

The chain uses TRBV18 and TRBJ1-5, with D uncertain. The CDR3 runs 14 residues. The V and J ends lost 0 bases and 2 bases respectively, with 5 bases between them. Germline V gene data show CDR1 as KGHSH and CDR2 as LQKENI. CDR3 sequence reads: CASSPPNRNQPQHF. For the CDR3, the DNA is TGTGCCAGCTCACCACCCAATCGCAATCAGCCCCAGCATTTT.

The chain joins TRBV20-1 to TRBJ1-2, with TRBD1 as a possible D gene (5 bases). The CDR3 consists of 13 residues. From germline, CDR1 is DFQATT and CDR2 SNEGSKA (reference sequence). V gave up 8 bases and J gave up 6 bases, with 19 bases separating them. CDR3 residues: CSSYGAGGDGYTF. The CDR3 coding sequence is TGCAGTTCATACGGCGCGGGAGGGGATGGCTACACCTTC.

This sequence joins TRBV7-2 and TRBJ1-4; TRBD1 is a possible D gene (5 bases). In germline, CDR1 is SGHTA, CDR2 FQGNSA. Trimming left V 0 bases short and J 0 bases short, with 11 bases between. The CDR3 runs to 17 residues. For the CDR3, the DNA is TGTGCCAGCAGCTTAGCGGAGGGGTCAGCAACTAATGAAAAACTGTTTTTT. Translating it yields CASSLAEGSATNEKLFF. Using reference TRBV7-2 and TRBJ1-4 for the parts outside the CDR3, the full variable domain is GAGVSQSPSNKVTEKGKDVELRCDPISGHTALYWYRQSLGQGLEFLIYFQGNSAPDKSGLPSDRFSAERTGGSVSTLTIQRTQQEDSAVYLCASSLAEGSATNEKLFFGSGTQLSVL.

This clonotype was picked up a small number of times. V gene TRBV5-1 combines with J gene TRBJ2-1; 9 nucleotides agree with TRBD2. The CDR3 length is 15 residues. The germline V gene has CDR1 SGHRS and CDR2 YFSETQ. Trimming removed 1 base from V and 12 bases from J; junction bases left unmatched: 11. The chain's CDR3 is CASSLQGLAQGGQFF. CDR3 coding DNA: TGCGCCAGCAGCTTGCAAGGACTAGCGCAAGGAGGGCAGTTCTTC.

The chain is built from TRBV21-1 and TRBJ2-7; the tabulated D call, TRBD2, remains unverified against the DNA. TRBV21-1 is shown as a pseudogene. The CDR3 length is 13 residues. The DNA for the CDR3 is TGTGCCAGCAGCAAAGTCGGGGGGGGCGAGCAGTACTTC. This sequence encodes CASSKVGGGEQYF.

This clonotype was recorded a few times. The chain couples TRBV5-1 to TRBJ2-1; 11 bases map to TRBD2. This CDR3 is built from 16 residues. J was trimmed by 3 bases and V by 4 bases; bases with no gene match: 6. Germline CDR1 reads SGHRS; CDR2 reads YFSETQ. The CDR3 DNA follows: TGCGCCAGCAGCACGCTAACTAGCGGGGGCTACAATGAGCAGTTCTTC. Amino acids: CASSTLTSGGYNEQFF.

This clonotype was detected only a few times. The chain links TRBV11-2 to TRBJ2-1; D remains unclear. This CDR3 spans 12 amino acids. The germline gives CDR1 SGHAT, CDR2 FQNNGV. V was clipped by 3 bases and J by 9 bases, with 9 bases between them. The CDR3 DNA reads TGTGCCAGCAGCTTTTCGCGGCCTGAGCAGTTCTTC. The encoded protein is CASSFSRPEQFF.

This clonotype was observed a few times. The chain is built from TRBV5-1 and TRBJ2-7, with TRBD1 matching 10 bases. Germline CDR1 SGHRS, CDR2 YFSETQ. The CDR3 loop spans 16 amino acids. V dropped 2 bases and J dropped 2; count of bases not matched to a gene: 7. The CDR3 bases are TGCGCCAGCAGCTTCGCCGGGACAGGGGAGACCTACGAGCAGTACTTC. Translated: CASSFAGTGETYEQYF.